Listed here are 10 T cell receptor beta chains from one sample, sequenced in a study of T cell responses to AZD1222 COVID-19 vaccine. Some clones are missing from TCRdb's copy, which holds only in-frame ones; the method was immunoSEQ multiplex PCR. This table has roughly 100,000 clones, approximately 86% appearing once. The specimen comprised peripheral blood, sampled 28 days after the second dose of the MenACWY control vaccine. These receptors came from an adult who received the MenACWY meningococcal vaccine as a control.

The CDR3, as DNA: TGTGCCACGAGGCCAACTAATGAAAAACTGTTTTTT. Encoded protein: CATRPTNEKLFF. The gene calls are TRBV28 and TRBJ1-4; D call uncertain. V was shortened by 10 bases and J by 0 bases, with 6 bases between the two germline ends. There are 12 residues in the CDR3. The V gene's germline CDR1 is MDHEN and CDR2 SYDVKM.

This clone was detected once. The chain has TRBV27 and TRBJ2-7; 9 bases match TRBD1. V gave up 4 bases and J gave up 4 bases; unmatched junction bases: 8. The germline V gene encodes CDR1 MNHEY and CDR2 SMNVEV (reference sequence). The CDR3 runs 15 residues. The CDR3, as DNA: TGTGCCAGCAGTTGGGGGTCGGGACAGGGATACGAGCAGTACTTC. This encodes CASSWGSGQGYEQYF.

The chain employs TRBV27 and TRBJ2-2, with 9 positions matching TRBD2. The CDR3 runs to 15 residues. Germline V lookup: CDR1 MNHEY, CDR2 SMNVEV (reference sequence). The trim removed 2 bases at V and 6 bases at J, leaving 4 bases unmatched. CDR3 loop: CASSLDLAGPGELFF. CDR3 in DNA: TGTGCCAGCAGTTTAGACCTAGCGGGGCCCGGGGAGCTGTTTTTT.

The CDR3 loop reads CASSQSLWARRDQETQYF. DNA of the CDR3: TGTGCCAGCAGCCAATCCTTGTGGGCCCGGAGAGACCAAGAGACCCAGTACTTC. The V and J genes are TRBV14 and TRBJ2-5; D ambiguous. The ends were cut back, 2 bases at V and 0 bases at J, with 19 bases in the middle. The CDR3 spans 18 residues. Germline loops: CDR1 SGHDN, CDR2 FVKESK. Full variable domain (remainder filled in from reference TRBV14 and TRBJ2-5): EAGVTQFPSHSVIEKGQTVTLRCDPISGHDNLYWYRRVMGKEIKFLLHFVKESKQDESGMPNNRFLAERTGGTYSTLKVQPAELEDSGVYFCASSQSLWARRDQETQYFGPGTRLLVL.

The chain links TRBV30 to TRBJ1-2; tentatively, D is TRBD1 (6 bases). V was shortened by 2 bases and J by 3 bases, with 13 bases between the two germline ends. CDR3 length equals 14 residues. Germline V CDR1 and CDR2: GTSNPN, SVGIG (reference sequence). Written as DNA, the CDR3 is TGTGCCTGGAGTATACAGGGCCTGGACTATGGCTACACCTTC. Its protein is CAWSIQGLDYGYTF. Full variable domain (outside the CDR3, taken from reference TRBV30 and TRBJ1-2): SQTIHQWPATLVQPVGSPLSLECTVEGTSNPNLYWYRQAAGRGLQLLFYSVGIGQISSEVPQNLSASRPQDRQFILSSKKLLLSDSGFYLCAWSIQGLDYGYTFGSGTRLTVV.

In its sample, this clone was seen a few times. The chain couples TRBV11-2 to TRBJ2-7; TRBD1 might be the D (5 bases). Deletions cut 1 base from V and 3 bases from J, with 13 bases between. The CDR3 sequence is 15 residues long. The germline V gene encodes CDR1 SGHAT and CDR2 FQNNGV. The CDR3 loop reads CASSLGGGTYYEQYF. The CDR3 coding sequence is TGTGCCAGCAGCTTAGGGGGCGGTACCTACTACGAGCAGTACTTC.

J is TRBJ1-2 and V is TRBV11-2; the match to TRBD1 covers 11 bases. CDR1 and CDR2 from the germline V gene are SGHAT and FQNNGV. With 6 bases clipped from V and 6 bases from J, the junction kept 9 bases outside the gene matches. The length of the CDR3 is 15 residues. The CDR3 sequence: CASSWTGGFYDGYTF. The DNA of the CDR3 is TGTGCCAGCAGTTGGACAGGGGGCTTTTACGATGGCTACACCTTC.

J is TRBJ1-3 and V is TRBV18; D gene ambiguous. Germline V gene lookup returns CDR1 KGHSH and CDR2 LQKENI. The V end was cut by 3 bases, the J end by 0 bases, with 12 bases between. This CDR3 is built from 16 residues. CDR3 in amino acids: CASSPNHRFSGNTIYF. The CDR3 DNA follows: TGTGCCAGCTCACCCAACCACCGTTTCTCTGGAAACACCATATATTTT.

This clone showed up just once. J is TRBJ1-2 and V is TRBV30; tentative D call: TRBD1 (5 bases). Per germline, CDR1 GTSNPN and CDR2 SVGIG (reference sequence). CDR3 length: 11 residues. Trimming stripped 5 bases from V and 14 bases from J, with 18 bases between. The CDR3 is CAWASGFLGTF. The CDR3, as DNA: TGTGCCTGGGCTTCAGGGTTTCTTGGGACCTTC.

The genes are TRBV5-5 and TRBJ1-5, with TRBD1 as a possible D gene (6 bases). The CDR3 covers 16 residues. The V end lost 4 bases, the J end lost 3 bases, and 17 bases lay between the germline ends. The V gene's germline CDR1 is SGHKS and CDR2 YYEKEE (reference sequence). CDR3 loop: CASSPDSTGFNQPQHF. In DNA form, the CDR3 reads TGTGCCAGCAGCCCGGATTCAACAGGGTTCAATCAGCCCCAGCATTTT.